This TCR beta chain was observed in a study of T cells in Graves' hyperthyroidism and ophthalmopathy. Background on the study: Peripheral blood collection took place at initial diagnosis, before any treatment.

Authors of the study amplified TCR beta CDR3 regions from RNA transcripts. With the HTBI primer set, the TCR CDR3 went through a first round of RT-PCR. One entry per CDR3 protein results from TCRdb running MiXCR on the multiplex PCR reads. Of approximately 600,000 distinct CDR3 sequences in the sample, 15% to 20% were seen once. V shed 1 base and J 7 bases; nucleotides not matched to a gene: 10. The CDR3 extends over 16 amino acids. CDR1 is LGHNA and CDR2 is YNFKEQ in the germline V gene. No progression to ophthalmopathy during 18 months of follow-up defined stable disease. Thyroid ultrasound, orbital computed tomography, clinical symptoms, and serum thyroxine and TRAb underpinned diagnoses. The source of the PBMCs was about 10 ml of fresh peripheral blood.

The J gene is TRBJ2-1, the V gene TRBV4-2, with 7 bases identical to TRBD2. The sequencing input was blood. The receptor comes from a woman aged 30 to 39 with Graves' hyperthyroidism. The CDR3 protein is CASSQVEKPGGNEQFF. The CDR3 DNA reads as TGTGCCAGCAGCCAAGTGGAGAAGCCCGGGGGGAATGAGCAGTTCTTC.